The 21 T cell receptor beta chains in this list originate from one sample, sequenced in a study of blood T cell repertoires in COVID-19. Clones were read by immunoSEQ multiplex PCR, and TCRdb kept only the in-frame ones, dropping some. Of roughly 240,000 clones in the sample, around 83% were seen once. Sequenced material: peripheral blood. The receptors were sampled from a man aged 35-49 years who had recovered from COVID-19.

This clone has just a few counts. The DNA of the CDR3 is TGTGCCAGCTCACCACGCGGGGGACAAGAGACCCAGTACTTC. It is translated as CASSPRGGQETQYF. V and J are TRBV18 and TRBJ2-5, with 7 bases matching TRBD2. After removal of 1 base from V and 2 bases from J, the junction contained 1 base not matched to a gene. Germline values: CDR1 KGHSH, CDR2 LQKENI. This CDR3 has 14 amino acids.

The chain links TRBV4-1 to TRBJ2-1, with 8 bases identical to TRBD2. Germline V lookup: CDR1 MGHRA, CDR2 YSYEKL. J gave up 4 bases and V 6 bases, and 5 bases lay outside the gene matches. The CDR3 sequence is 14 residues long. The CDR3 reads CASSRTSGYNEQFF. For the CDR3, the DNA is TGCGCCAGCAGTCGTACTAGCGGATACAATGAGCAGTTCTTC.

The chain uses TRBV6-2 or TRBV6-3 and TRBJ1-2; 9 bases agree with TRBD1. Germline V gene sequence: CDR1 MNHEY, CDR2 SVGEGT. J was trimmed by 5 bases and V by 5 bases; bases with no gene match: 9. The CDR3 runs to 15 residues. CDR3 bases: TGTGCCAGCAGTCGAACAGGGGGCACCATTTATGGCTACACCTTC. It encodes CASSRTGGTIYGYTF.

The chain links TRBV11-2 to TRBJ2-7; 9 bases match TRBD2. With 3 bases clipped from V and 4 bases from J, the junction kept 7 bases outside the gene matches. There are 15 residues in the CDR3. Germline V gene sequence: CDR1 SGHAT, CDR2 FQNNGV. The CDR3 sequence is CASSFPQSGGYEQYF. The CDR3 DNA follows: TGTGCCAGCAGCTTCCCCCAAAGCGGGGGGTACGAGCAGTACTTC.

This clone was seen only a few times. The DNA for the CDR3 is TGTGCCAGCAGTTTAGCGGGGCGGTACGAGCAGTACTTC. This translates into CASSLAGRYEQYF. This sequence joins TRBV27 and TRBJ2-7; possibly TRBD2 for D (6 bases). The V end was cut by 2 bases, the J end by 4 bases, with 9 bases between. The CDR3 contains 13 residues. Per germline, CDR1 MNHEY and CDR2 SMNVEV (reference sequence).

V usage is TRBV18 and J usage is TRBJ1-2; 10 nucleotides line up with TRBD1. Unmatched junction bases numbered 21, after V lost 4 bases and J lost 4 bases. The CDR3 covers 20 residues. Per the germline V gene, CDR1 is KGHSH and CDR2 is LQKENI. For the CDR3, the DNA is TGTGCCAGCTCACAATCTCCGGGACAGGGGACCGGTAGGGCTTCCTATGGCTACACCTTC. This sequence encodes CASSQSPGQGTGRASYGYTF.

CDR3: CASSLFGLTGLEGYTF. CDR3 coding DNA: TGTGCCAGCAGCTTGTTCGGACTTACAGGGTTGGAGGGCTACACCTTC. The chain combines TRBV5-4 with TRBJ1-2; possible D gene TRBD1, 6 bases. The CDR3 runs to 16 residues. CDR1 and CDR2 from the germline V gene are SGHNT and YYREEE (reference sequence). Trimming shortened V by 1 base and J by 8 bases, and 21 bases separated the two germline ends.

The genes are TRBV10-1 and TRBJ2-7; D gene ambiguous. The CDR3 has 13 amino acids. The V gene lost 0 bases and the J gene lost 6 bases, with 9 bases spanning the gap. Germline lookup yields CDR1 WNHNN and CDR2 SYGVQD (reference sequence). CDR3 region: CASSESDLSEQYF. The CDR3 nucleotides are TGCGCCAGCAGTGAGTCAGATCTGAGCGAGCAGTACTTC.

The chain combines TRBV5-8 with TRBJ2-1; possibly TRBD2 for D (5 bases). Looked up from germline, CDR1 is SGHTS and CDR2 is YDEGEE. This CDR3 is built from 13 residues. V lost 1 base and J lost 4, with 6 bases in between. The CDR3 DNA reads TGTGCCAGCAGCTTGCGGGGTTACAATGAGCAGTTCTTC. This sequence encodes CASSLRGYNEQFF.

The rearrangement joins TRBV5-1 to TRBJ2-1, with TRBD2 identical over 8 bases. This CDR3 spans 15 amino acids. V lost 5 bases to trimming and J lost 2 bases; unmatched junction nucleotides: 6. Germline loops: CDR1 SGHRS, CDR2 YFSETQ. CDR3 sequence: CASSLREEPYNEQFF. CDR3 coding DNA: TGCGCCAGCAGTCTGCGGGAGGAACCCTACAATGAGCAGTTCTTC. The full variable domain, in which reference TRBV5-1 and TRBJ2-1 provide the parts outside the CDR3, is KAGVTQTPRYLIKTRGQQVTLSCSPISGHRSVSWYQQTPGQGLQFLFEYFSETQRNKGNFPGRFSGRQFSNSRSEMNVSTLELGDSALYLCASSLREEPYNEQFFGPGTRLTVL.

This rearrangement joins TRBV27 to TRBJ2-7; 7 nucleotides match TRBD1. J gave up 3 bases and V 3 bases, and 8 bases lay outside the gene matches. The CDR3 runs to 15 residues. Per germline, CDR1 MNHEY and CDR2 SMNVEV (reference sequence). CDR3 loop: CASSLGQPVLYEQYF. The CDR3 DNA reads TGTGCCAGCAGTTTGGGACAGCCAGTTCTCTACGAGCAGTACTTC.

The chain has TRBV6-5 and TRBJ2-1; 9 bases line up with TRBD2. Losses at the gene ends were 7 bases for V and 5 bases for J; bases not matched to a gene: 9. CDR3 length: 15 residues. Germline V gene lookup returns CDR1 MNHEY and CDR2 SVGAGI. CDR3 DNA: TGTGCCAGCACTCGAGCGGGGGGTGCAAACAATGAGCAGTTCTTC. It codes for CASTRAGGANNEQFF.

The genes are TRBV11-3 and TRBJ2-3; TRBD2 is a possible D gene (6 bases). CDR1 and CDR2 from the germline V gene are SGHNT and YENEEA. V was cut by 3 bases and J by 2 bases, with 12 bases left in between. The CDR3 contains 15 residues. This CDR3 reads CASSFRGLNTDTQYF. The CDR3 DNA reads TGTGCCAGCAGCTTCCGGGGACTGAACACAGATACGCAGTATTTT.

The table lists this clone with a few counts. V usage is TRBV24-1 and J usage is TRBJ2-2; TRBD1 agrees at 8 bases. V trimming: 3 bases; J trimming: 4 bases; junction bases outside the gene matches: 6. The CDR3 sequence is 16 residues long. The V gene's germline CDR1 is KGHDR and CDR2 SFDVKD. DNA for the CDR3: TGTGCCACCAGTGATCCAGGACAGGGTCGCACCGGGGAGCTGTTTTTT. It translates to CATSDPGQGRTGELFF.

This clone was picked up one time. This chain connects TRBV12-5 to TRBJ1-6; possibly TRBD1 for D (5 bases). Germline V lookup: CDR1 LGHNT, CDR2 FRNRAP. The CDR3 covers 15 residues. Trimming stripped 0 bases from V and 10 bases from J, with 13 bases between. CDR3 sequence: CASGLVRQGNSPLHF. The DNA of the CDR3 is TGTGCTAGTGGTTTGGTAAGGCAGGGTAACTCACCCCTCCACTTT.

The rearrangement joins TRBV18 to TRBJ1-1; 8 nucleotides line up with TRBD1. V was pared by 3 bases and J by 3 bases, with 9 bases of the junction left unmatched. This CDR3 spans 16 amino acids. Looked up from germline, CDR1 is KGHSH and CDR2 is LQKENI. This CDR3 is CASSPSDRAGDTEAFF. The CDR3 DNA sequence: TGTGCCAGCTCACCTTCGGACAGGGCAGGGGACACTGAAGCTTTCTTT. The full variable domain, rest sourced from reference TRBV18 and TRBJ1-1, is NAGVMQNPRHLVRRRGQEARLRCSPMKGHSHVYWYRQLPEEGLKFMVYLQKENIIDESGMPKERFSAEFPKEGPSILRIQQVVRGDSAAYFCASSPSDRAGDTEAFFGQGTRLTVV.

V usage is TRBV27 and J usage is TRBJ1-1; TRBD1 might be the D (6 bases). CDR1 and CDR2 (germline): MNHEY, SMNVEV (reference sequence). There are 16 residues in the CDR3. V lost 6 bases and J 0 bases, leaving 17 bases between the germline ends. CDR3: CASRSETGLMNTEAFF. DNA for the CDR3: TGTGCCAGCAGGTCAGAGACAGGACTTATGAACACTGAAGCTTTCTTT.

J is TRBJ2-7 and V is TRBV7-2; TRBD1 matches at 9 bases. The germline V gene encodes CDR1 SGHTA and CDR2 FQGNSA. The junction had 11 bases not matched to a gene; V was cut back by 2 bases and J by 3 bases. The CDR3 extends over 17 amino acids. The chain's CDR3 is CASSLKVTGQGGYEQYF. The CDR3 DNA sequence: TGTGCCAGCAGCTTAAAGGTTACGGGACAGGGAGGCTACGAGCAGTACTTC.

V gene TRBV6-5 combines with J gene TRBJ1-1, with D uncertain. The ends were cut back, 7 bases at V and 1 base at J, with 10 bases in the middle. CDR3 size: 13 residues. CDR1 and CDR2 (germline): MNHEY, SVGAGI. CDR3 in DNA: TGTGCCAGCATCGGACTCACGAACACTGAAGCTTTCTTT. It codes for CASIGLTNTEAFF.

As for this clone: One end of the junction fails to match germline, which may point to a read error. The rearrangement links TRBV7-9 to TRBJ2-4, with a tentative D call TRBD2 (6 bases). Germline CDR1 is SEHNR and CDR2 is FQNEAQ (reference sequence). The CDR3 loop spans 12 amino acids. CDR3 DNA: TGTGCCAGCAGCTTAGACCCGACTAGAGTGGTGTTC. It yields the protein CASSLDPTRVVF.

The rearrangement joins TRBV7-9 to TRBJ1-1; the match to TRBD1 covers 8 bases. Trimming removed 4 bases from V and 1 base from J; junction bases left unmatched: 8. CDR1 is SEHNR, CDR2 FQNEAQ, per germline (reference sequence). The CDR3 consists of 16 residues. This CDR3 is CASSSQGAGGNTEAFF. CDR3 in DNA: TGTGCCAGCAGCTCCCAGGGGGCCGGGGGGAACACTGAAGCTTTCTTT.